The 26 T cell receptor beta chains below all came from one sample that was sequenced in a study of OX40 agonist ivuxolimab in advanced cancers. Libraries were prepared by immunoSEQ multiplex PCR; TCRdb keeps only in-frame clonotypes and omits some of them. The repertoire holds about 67,000 clones, with 70% to 90% as singletons. This material consisted of CD4+ or CD8+ T cells sorted from blood, taken in a trial of the OX40 agonist ivuxolimab. The receptor source for this set is an adult with an advanced solid tumor such as melanoma, head and neck, liver or kidney cancer.

As concerns this clone: An end of the junction differs from the germline gene, which may be a read error. The V gene is TRBV7-2, the J gene TRBJ2-5, with 9 bases lining up with TRBD2. The germline V gene encodes CDR1 SGHTA and CDR2 FQGNSA. The CDR3 has 15 amino acids. CDR3 in DNA: TGTGCCAGCAGCCTAGCGGGGTGGAGGGCAGAGACCCAGTACTTC. As protein: CASSLAGWRAETQYF. The full variable domain, in which reference TRBV7-2 and TRBJ2-5 provide the parts outside the CDR3, is GAGVSQSPSNKVTEKGKDVELRCDPISGHTALYWYRQSLGQGLEFLIYFQGNSAPDKSGLPSDRFSAERTGGSVSTLTIQRTQQEDSAVYLCASSLAGWRAETQYFGPGTRLLVL.

This clone has only one observation. V gene TRBV5-1 combines with J gene TRBJ2-2, with a tentative D call TRBD1 (5 bases). Germline V gene sequence: CDR1 SGHRS, CDR2 YFSETQ. The CDR3 extends over 13 amino acids. The V gene lost 3 bases and the J gene lost 4 bases, with 7 bases spanning the gap. CDR3 residues: CASSSTVTGELFF. The CDR3 DNA reads as TGCGCCAGCAGCTCGACAGTCACCGGGGAGCTGTTTTTT.

The chain uses TRBV28 and TRBJ2-7, with 7 bases aligning to TRBD2. The germline V gene encodes CDR1 MDHEN and CDR2 SYDVKM. CDR3 length: 16 residues. V trimming: 6 bases; J trimming: 7 bases; junction bases outside the gene matches: 18. In DNA, the CDR3 is TGTGCCAGCAGAAACCTGGGCGTTGCGGGAGATGGTGAGCAGTACTTC. Its protein product is CASRNLGVAGDGEQYF.

CDR3 DNA sequence: TGTGCCAGCAGCCCCACAGGGGGCCACTATGGCTACACCTTC. The encoded protein is CASSPTGGHYGYTF. The V gene is TRBV7-8, the J gene TRBJ1-2, with 9 bases that match TRBD1. V was pared by 5 bases and J by 3 bases, with 4 bases of the junction left unmatched. Germline V gene lookup returns CDR1 SGHVS and CDR2 FQNEAQ. This CDR3 region has 14 residues.

This chain uses TRBV5-1 with TRBJ2-5; 11 bases are a match to TRBD2. The CDR3 sequence is 15 residues long. The V segment lost 2 bases and the J segment 5 bases; nucleotides outside the gene matches: 5. Germline V gene lookup returns CDR1 SGHRS and CDR2 YFSETQ. CDR3 nucleotides: TGCGCCAGCAGCTTTAGCGGGAGGGACTTTGAGACCCAGTACTTC. As protein: CASSFSGRDFETQYF.

J is TRBJ1-5 and V is TRBV5-1; no reliable D call. Germline assignment: CDR1 SGHRS and CDR2 YFSETQ. V lost 1 base and J lost 6, with 14 bases in between. There are 15 residues in the CDR3. The CDR3 DNA is TGCGCCAGCAGCTTGTTGGGGTTTCAAGGTCAGCCCCAGCATTTT. It specifies CASSLLGFQGQPQHF.

The chain has TRBV18 and TRBJ1-5, with D unresolved. CDR3 length: 13 residues. The germline V gene encodes CDR1 KGHSH and CDR2 LQKENI. V lost 1 base and J lost 2, with 3 bases in between. The CDR3 loop reads CASSPQGNQPQHF. The CDR3 bases are TGTGCCAGCTCACCACAGGGCAATCAGCCCCAGCATTTT.

Only one count was recorded for this clone. The chain has TRBV18 and TRBJ2-3; 14 nucleotides align to TRBD2. The CDR3 is made up of 20 amino acids. Losses at the gene ends were 6 bases for V and 3 bases for J; bases not matched to a gene: 17. The germline CDR1 and CDR2 sequences are KGHSH and LQKENI. CDR3: CASSRGGLAGVHRRTDTQYF. The DNA of the CDR3 is TGTGCCAGCTCCCGGGGGGGACTAGCGGGAGTACACCGCCGGACAGATACGCAGTATTTT.

The rearrangement links TRBV18 to TRBJ1-6, with D tentatively TRBD1 (6 bases). Germline V gives CDR1 KGHSH, CDR2 LQKENI. CDR3 length: 15 residues. Trimming stripped 1 base from V and 9 bases from J, with 13 bases between. The CDR3 is CASSPRDTSSSPLHF. CDR3 DNA sequence: TGTGCCAGCTCACCACGGGACACCTCCAGTTCACCCCTCCACTTT.

The J gene is TRBJ2-1, the V gene TRBV5-8, with a possible D match to TRBD2 (6 bases). Germline assignment: CDR1 SGHTS and CDR2 YDEGEE. The CDR3 loop spans 17 amino acids. Trimming removed 6 bases at V and 0 bases at J, with 19 bases between. CDR3 bases: TGTGCCAGCAAGGAATATAGCGGATGGAGCTCCTACAATGAGCAGTTCTTC. This sequence encodes CASKEYSGWSSYNEQFF.

In DNA, the CDR3 is TGTGCCAGCAGCGTAGGTTTCGCCGGGAACACCATATATTTT. Amino acid sequence: CASSVGFAGNTIYF. The V and J genes are TRBV9 and TRBJ1-3; D unresolved. The germline CDR1 and CDR2 sequences are SGDLS and YYNGEE. The CDR3 is made up of 14 amino acids. V was shortened by 0 bases and J by 7 bases, with 11 bases between the two germline ends.

J is TRBJ1-1 and V is TRBV7-3; 8 bases map to TRBD1. V dropped 5 bases and J dropped 7; count of bases not matched to a gene: 9. This CDR3 contains 14 residues. Germline CDR1 reads SGHTA; CDR2 reads FQGTGA. The DNA for the CDR3 is TGTGCCAGCAGCCTGGACAGGGATTATGGTGAAGCTTTCTTT. It codes for CASSLDRDYGEAFF.

The genes are TRBV5-1 and TRBJ2-7; the D is unclear. The V end was cut by 0 bases, the J end by 6 bases, with 10 bases between. Per germline, CDR1 SGHRS and CDR2 YFSETQ. CDR3 size: 13 residues. CDR3 amino acids: CASSLEGRAEQYF. In DNA form, the CDR3 reads TGCGCCAGCAGCTTGGAGGGCCGGGCCGAGCAGTACTTC.

Concerning this clone: The junction and the germline gene differ at one end; a read error may be behind it. The V gene is TRBV7-7, the J gene TRBJ2-1; TRBD2 agrees at 10 bases. Germline CDR1 and CDR2: SSHAT and FNYEAQ (reference sequence). The CDR3 contains 15 residues. The CDR3 nucleotides are TGTGCTAGCAGCTTTCGGCTAGCGGGAGCCAATGAGCAGTTCTTC. This sequence encodes CASSFRLAGANEQFF. The full variable domain, in which reference TRBV7-7 and TRBJ2-1 provide the parts outside the CDR3, is GAGVSQSPRYKVTKRGQDVTLRCDPISSHATLYWYQQALGQGPEFLTYFNYEAQPDKSGLPSDRFSAERPEGSISTLTIQRTEQRDSAMYRCASSFRLAGANEQFFGPGTRLTVL.

This chain links TRBV7-2 with TRBJ2-1, with D unclear. Trimming left V 1 base short and J 0 bases short, with 10 bases between. The CDR3 spans 16 residues. Germline V CDR1 and CDR2: SGHTA, FQGNSA. The CDR3: CASSLVASSSYNEQFF. As DNA, the CDR3 is TGTGCCAGCAGCTTAGTCGCCTCGAGCTCCTACAATGAGCAGTTCTTC.

This clone has a single count. This chain connects TRBV7-2 to TRBJ2-7; 8 bases are a match to TRBD2. With 5 bases clipped from V and 4 bases from J, the junction kept 10 bases outside the gene matches. Germline V CDR1 and CDR2: SGHTA, FQGNSA. The CDR3 extends over 15 amino acids. The CDR3, as DNA: TGTGCCAGCAGCCCTCGGGAGGGAGCGGCATACGAGCAGTACTTC. This encodes CASSPREGAAYEQYF. The full variable domain, with the rest looked up from reference TRBV7-2 and TRBJ2-7, is GAGVSQSPSNKVTEKGKDVELRCDPISGHTALYWYRQSLGQGLEFLIYFQGNSAPDKSGLPSDRFSAERTGGSVSTLTIQRTQQEDSAVYLCASSPREGAAYEQYFGPGTRLTVT.

The rearrangement links TRBV6-1 to TRBJ2-7; D perhaps matches TRBD2 (6 bases). V was cut by 8 bases and J by 5 bases, with 16 bases left in between. Germline V lookup: CDR1 MNHNS, CDR2 SASEGT. The CDR3 covers 13 residues. CDR3 sequence: CASLVTSFHEQYF. CDR3 DNA sequence: TGTGCCAGCTTAGTAACTAGCTTCCACGAGCAGTACTTC.

This chain links TRBV7-8 with TRBJ2-5; D gene uncertain. There are 15 residues in the CDR3. Germline CDR1 is SGHVS and CDR2 is FQNEAQ. The V end was cut by 0 bases, the J end by 5 bases, with 13 bases between. This chain's CDR3 is CASSLARGRVETQYF. The CDR3 nucleotides are TGTGCCAGCAGCTTAGCGCGTGGAAGGGTGGAGACCCAGTACTTC.

Here the CDR3 reads CASSKKGTQYF. Here the CDR3 DNA reads TGTGCCAGCAGCAAAAAGGGTACCCAGTACTTC. The rearrangement joins TRBV28 to TRBJ2-5; D is unclear. Per germline, CDR1 MDHEN and CDR2 SYDVKM. CDR3 length equals 11 residues. Trimming took 6 bases from V and 8 from J, leaving 10 bases between them.

The CDR3 region is CASSPTGSNQPQHF. DNA for the CDR3: TGTGCCAGCAGCCCTACGGGGTCAAATCAGCCCCAGCATTTT. The chain links TRBV6-1 to TRBJ1-5; no clear D gene. The CDR3 length is 14 residues. From germline, CDR1 is MNHNS and CDR2 SASEGT. The V gene lost 6 bases and the J gene lost 4 bases, with 13 bases spanning the gap.

In its sample, this clone was seen a few times. V and J are TRBV10-1 and TRBJ2-7; D gene uncertain. CDR3 size: 9 residues. V lost 6 bases and J lost 3, with 0 bases in between. Germline assignment: CDR1 WNHNN and CDR2 SYGVQD (reference sequence). CDR3 region: CASSYEQYF. The CDR3 DNA is TGCGCCAGCAGCTACGAGCAGTACTTC.

This clone has a handful of counts. This chain uses TRBV7-9 with TRBJ1-1; the D is unclear. Germline CDR1 and CDR2: SEHNR and FQNEAQ (reference sequence). Between the trimmed V and J ends, which lost 5 bases and 1 base, there was a span of 8 bases. The CDR3 covers 13 residues. The CDR3 DNA reads as TGTGCCAGCAGCCCTTCAGGGAACACTGAAGCTTTCTTT. Amino acids: CASSPSGNTEAFF.

This rearrangement joins TRBV11-2 to TRBJ1-2; D is unresolved. This CDR3 has 15 residues. The V end lost 1 base, the J end lost 3 bases, and 12 bases lay between the germline ends. The germline gives CDR1 SGHAT, CDR2 FQNNGV. The CDR3 DNA reads TGTGCCAGCAGCTTAGGGTCCTTGTATTACTATGGCTACACCTTC. The encoded protein is CASSLGSLYYYGYTF.

The chain recombines TRBV7-9 with TRBJ2-7, with D hard to call. The CDR3 has 15 residues. The germline gives CDR1 SEHNR, CDR2 FQNEAQ (reference sequence). V was trimmed by 4 bases and J by 5 bases, leaving 18 bases between them. CDR3 coding DNA: TGTGCCAGCAGCTCCCCCGGAACTCTGAGCCACGAGCAGTACTTC. This codes for CASSSPGTLSHEQYF.

The chain is built from TRBV28 and TRBJ1-1, with 10 nucleotides matching TRBD1. The CDR3 spans 17 residues. The germline CDR1 and CDR2 sequences are MDHEN and SYDVKM. The trim removed 4 bases at V and 0 bases at J, leaving 8 bases unmatched. The CDR3: CASSSPDRGRLNTEAFF. The CDR3 bases are TGTGCCAGCAGTTCGCCAGACAGGGGGCGGTTGAACACTGAAGCTTTCTTT.

The V and J genes are TRBV6-4 and TRBJ2-1; D possibly corresponds to TRBD2 (6 bases). CDR1 and CDR2 from the germline V gene are MRHNA and SNTAGT. There are 13 residues in the CDR3. V was clipped by 3 bases and J by 6 bases, with 9 bases between them. The CDR3 loop is CASSEEGGNEQFF. CDR3 bases: TGTGCCAGCAGTGAGGAGGGAGGCAATGAGCAGTTCTTC.